This T cell receptor (beta chain) came from a study of blood T cell repertoires in COVID-19 (dated by TCRdb to the early 2020s). For context, the study as a whole: Collaborator samples came from the United States, Italy and Spain and covered acute and convalescent phases of COVID-19. The material from the prospective study consisted of cDNA or gDNA derived from T cells, B-cell-depleted T cells, or PBMCs. The dataset comprised deeply sampled blood TCRbeta repertoires from subjects exposed to, actively infected with, or recovered from COVID-19. The repertoires were released in a freely available public database meant as a resource for research on the immune response to SARS-CoV-2. Samples were obtained from the ongoing ImmuneRACE study (first 160 participants) and from 1,254 subjects provided by 6 global collaborators. Nearly every sample came with metadata listing a de-identified subject ID, COVID-19 status, age in years and sex. Where available, HLA class I and class II types were obtained from metadata supplied by the sample provider rather than from assay-based typing.

The CDR3 covers 15 residues, taking in both the cysteine and the phenylalanine. Left in the record is the CDR3 DNA by itself, 45 bases read in frame from the first base. Sequences MGHRA (CDR1) and YSYEKL (CDR2) are obtained from the germline V gene. Unmatched junction bases come to 5, with V trimmed by 6 bases and J by 1 base. Collaborating institutions collected whole blood in K2EDTA tubes following their own protocols. For TCRbeta analysis, collaborators shipped samples as frozen whole blood, isolated PBMCs, or DNA extracted from either of those sample types. A word on this clone: Its cognate antigen has yet to be identified. The record has no base qualities; no much larger clone is one base away.

The immunoSEQ Assay, a bias-controlled multiplex PCR, was used to amplify TCRbeta CDR3 regions from genomic DNA. On the study's bioinformatics: The number of nucleated cells in each sample was estimated from the amplification of reference gene primers within the assay. Sequence reads were collapsed and filtered to measure the absolute abundance of every unique TCRbeta CDR3 rearrangement. For each sample, productive Simpson clonality was calculated as the square root of Simpson's diversity index over productive rearrangements. TCRdb provides this immuneACCESS table in a form limited to in-frame rearrangements. Some clones are lacking; in checked studies, under half of them reflect an unresolved V gene, and why the rest are absent is not known. That table furnishes V, J and clone size, whereas the DNA furnished D and trimming. The sample table shows around 170,000 clones, and roughly 90% are seen once. The biggest ten clones account for under 5% of the sample.

General study outcomes and caveats: Clinical and demographic metadata were provided uncurated, with the amount varying by source and participant.

The specimen was peripheral blood. The chain employs TRBV4-1 and TRBJ2-2; TRBD1 lines up with 7 middle nucleotides. This sequence originates from a woman in her 70s with acute or convalescent COVID-19. The DNA sequence follows: TGCGCCAGCAGTTCGGGACAGATGAACACCGGGGAGCTGTTTTTT. This yields the protein CASSSGQMNTGELFF.